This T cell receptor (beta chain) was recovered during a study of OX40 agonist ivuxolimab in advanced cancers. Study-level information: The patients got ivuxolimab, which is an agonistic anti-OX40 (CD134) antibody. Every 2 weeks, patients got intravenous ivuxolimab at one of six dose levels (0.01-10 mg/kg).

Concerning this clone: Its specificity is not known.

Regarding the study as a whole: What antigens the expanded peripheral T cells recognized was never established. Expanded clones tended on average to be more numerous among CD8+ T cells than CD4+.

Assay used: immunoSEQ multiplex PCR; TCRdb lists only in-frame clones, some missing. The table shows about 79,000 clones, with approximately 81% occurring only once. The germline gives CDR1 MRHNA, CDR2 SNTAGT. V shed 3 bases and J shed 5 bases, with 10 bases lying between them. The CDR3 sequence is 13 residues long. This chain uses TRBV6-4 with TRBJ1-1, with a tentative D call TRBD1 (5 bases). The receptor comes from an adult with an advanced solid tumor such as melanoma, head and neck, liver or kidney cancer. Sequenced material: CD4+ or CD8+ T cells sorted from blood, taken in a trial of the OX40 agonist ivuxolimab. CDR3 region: CASSDRDRTEAFF. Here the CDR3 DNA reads TGTGCCAGCAGTGATCGGGACCGGACTGAAGCTTTCTTT.